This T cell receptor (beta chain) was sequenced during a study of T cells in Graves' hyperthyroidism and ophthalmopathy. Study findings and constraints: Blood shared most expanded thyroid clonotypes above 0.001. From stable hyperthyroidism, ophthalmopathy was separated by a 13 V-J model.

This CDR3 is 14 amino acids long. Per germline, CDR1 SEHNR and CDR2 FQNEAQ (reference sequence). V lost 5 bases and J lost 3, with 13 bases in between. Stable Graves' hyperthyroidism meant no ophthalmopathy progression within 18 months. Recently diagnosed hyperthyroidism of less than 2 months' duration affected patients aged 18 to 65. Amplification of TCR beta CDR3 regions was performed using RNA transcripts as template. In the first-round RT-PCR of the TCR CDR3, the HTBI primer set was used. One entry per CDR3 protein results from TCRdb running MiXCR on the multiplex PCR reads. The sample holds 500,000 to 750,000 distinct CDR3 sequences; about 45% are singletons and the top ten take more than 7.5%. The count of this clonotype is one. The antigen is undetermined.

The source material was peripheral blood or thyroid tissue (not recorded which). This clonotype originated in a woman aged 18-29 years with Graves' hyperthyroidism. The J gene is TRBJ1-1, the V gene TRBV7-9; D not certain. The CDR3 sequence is CASSPHSGDTEAFF. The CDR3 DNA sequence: TGTGCCAGCAGCCCCCATAGCGGGGACACTGAAGCTTTCTTT.